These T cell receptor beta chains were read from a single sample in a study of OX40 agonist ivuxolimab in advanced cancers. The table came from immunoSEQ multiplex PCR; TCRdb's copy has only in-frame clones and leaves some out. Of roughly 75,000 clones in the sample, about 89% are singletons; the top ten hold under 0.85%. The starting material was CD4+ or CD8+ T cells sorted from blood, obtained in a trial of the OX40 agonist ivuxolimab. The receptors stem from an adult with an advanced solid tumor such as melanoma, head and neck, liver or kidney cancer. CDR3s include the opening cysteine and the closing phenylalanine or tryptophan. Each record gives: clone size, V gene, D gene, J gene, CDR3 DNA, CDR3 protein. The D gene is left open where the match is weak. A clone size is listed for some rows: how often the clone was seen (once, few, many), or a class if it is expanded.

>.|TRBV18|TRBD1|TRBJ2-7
TGTGCCAGCTCACCAATGCAGGGGGCCTACGAGCAGTACTTC
CASSPMQGAYEQYF
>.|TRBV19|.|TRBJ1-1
TGTGCCAGTAGTATAAGGGGGGTTTGGGATTTTGGCACTGAAGCTTTCTTT
CASSIRGVWDFGTEAFF
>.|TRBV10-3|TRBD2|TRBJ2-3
TGTGCCACAGAGCGGGAGGCCACAGATACGCAGTATTTT
CATEREATDTQYF
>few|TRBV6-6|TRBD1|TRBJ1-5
TGTGCCAGCAGTTCCCAGGGACAGGGACCGCATCAGCCCCAGCATTTT
CASSSQGQGPHQPQHF
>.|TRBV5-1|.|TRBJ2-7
TGCGCCAGCAGCCCGGTTATCGGCCTCGAGCAGTACTTC
CASSPVIGLEQYF
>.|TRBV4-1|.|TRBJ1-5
TGCGCCAGCAGCCAACGAACAGGAGTTCCCCAGCATTTT
CASSQRTGVPQHF
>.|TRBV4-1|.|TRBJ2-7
TGCGCCAGCAGCCTCCTCCCGGAGGGGAGAGGCTACGAGCAGTACTTC
CASSLLPEGRGYEQYF
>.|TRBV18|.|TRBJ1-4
TGTGCCAGCTCACCAAGGCGACAGGATGGGGAAAAACTGTTTTTT
CASSPRRQDGEKLFF
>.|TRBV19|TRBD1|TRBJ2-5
TGTGCCAGTAGTACCCCAGGGACAGGGGGACGAGAGACCCAGTACTTC
CASSTPGTGGRETQYF
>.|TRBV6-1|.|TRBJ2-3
TGTGCCAGCAAGTTTCTAGGCACAGATACGCAGTATTTT
CASKFLGTDTQYF